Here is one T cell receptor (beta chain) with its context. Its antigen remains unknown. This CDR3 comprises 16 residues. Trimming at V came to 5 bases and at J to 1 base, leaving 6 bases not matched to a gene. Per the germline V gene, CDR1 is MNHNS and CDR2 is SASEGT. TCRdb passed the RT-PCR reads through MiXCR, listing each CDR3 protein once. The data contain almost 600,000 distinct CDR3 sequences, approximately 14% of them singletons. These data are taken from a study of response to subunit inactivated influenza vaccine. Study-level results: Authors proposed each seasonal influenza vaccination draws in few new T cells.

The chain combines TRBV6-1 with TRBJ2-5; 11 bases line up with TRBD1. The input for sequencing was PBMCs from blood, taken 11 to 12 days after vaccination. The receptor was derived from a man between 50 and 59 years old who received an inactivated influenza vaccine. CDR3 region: CASSKGQGAVQETQYF. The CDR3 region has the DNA TGTGCCAGCAGTAAAGGACAGGGGGCAGTCCAAGAGACCCAGTACTTC.